Below are 15 T cell receptor beta chains sequenced from a single sample in a study of blood T cell repertoires in COVID-19 (dated by TCRdb to 2019 to 2021). The library relied on the immunoSEQ multiplex PCR assay. Imported from immuneACCESS, the table was reduced by TCRdb to in-frame sequences with V and J called. These copies leave out some clones; in studies compared against another copy, an unresolved V gene accounts for under half, and the cause of the remainder is not known. Counted in this sample were 250,000 or so clones; approximately 83% of them appeared once. 3.4% of the sample is held by the ten biggest clonotypes. Material: PBMCs or T cells enriched from blood (not recorded which). The source of these receptors is a man between 50 and 59 years old who had recovered from COVID-19.

The sample holds a few counts of this clone. V usage is TRBV6-5 and J usage is TRBJ1-2; 8 positions match TRBD1. CDR3 length: 13 residues. V was clipped by 6 bases and J by 7 bases; unmatched bases: 7. The V gene's germline CDR1 is MNHEY and CDR2 SVGAGI. The DNA of the CDR3 is TGTGCCAGCAGCCGCGACAGGGGAGGTGGCTACACCTTC. This codes for CASSRDRGGGYTF.

This clone was counted only a few times. The chain links TRBV4-2 to TRBJ1-3; D gene uncertain. V was shortened by 3 bases and J by 0 bases, with 24 bases between the two germline ends. CDR1 is LGHNA and CDR2 is YNFKEQ in the germline V gene. CDR3 size: 20 residues. The CDR3 loop reads CASSQHSAGSITNSGNTIYF. The CDR3 nucleotides are TGTGCCAGCAGCCAGCACTCGGCCGGGTCAATTACTAACTCTGGAAACACCATATATTTT.

The rearrangement links TRBV27 to TRBJ2-7; TRBD2 agrees at 11 bases. CDR3 length: 16 residues. Germline CDR1 and CDR2: MNHEY and SMNVEV (reference sequence). V trimming: 6 bases; J trimming: 4 bases; junction bases outside the gene matches: 11. The CDR3 nucleotides read TGTGCCAGCAGCGTACGTCGGACTAGCGGGCAATACGAGCAGTACTTC. This encodes CASSVRRTSGQYEQYF.

V gene TRBV9 combines with J gene TRBJ1-6, with a tentative D call TRBD1 (6 bases). Trimming cost V 2 bases and J 9 bases, with 12 bases left between them. CDR3 size: 14 residues. Germline lookup yields CDR1 SGDLS and CDR2 YYNGEE. Written as DNA, the CDR3 is TGTGCCAGCAGCGTTGGGGGCTCGAGTTCACCCCTCCACTTT. Its protein product is CASSVGGSSSPLHF.

The chain links TRBV7-6 to TRBJ1-1; D gene uncertain. V gave up 0 bases and J gave up 11 bases, with 13 bases separating them. There are 13 residues in the CDR3. Germline V gene lookup returns CDR1 SGHVS and CDR2 FNYEAQ. In nucleotides, the CDR3 is TGTGCCAGCAGCTTAGCGGGTGGAGCGGTGGCTTTCTTT. Its protein is CASSLAGGAVAFF.

This clone is a singleton in its sample. The rearrangement joins TRBV7-9 to TRBJ1-4, with 8 bases that match TRBD1. V dropped 5 bases and J dropped 8; count of bases not matched to a gene: 7. The CDR3 extends over 14 amino acids. CDR1 and CDR2 (germline): SEHNR, FQNEAQ (reference sequence). The CDR3 sequence is CASSLTGVWEKLFF. The DNA for the CDR3 is TGTGCCAGCAGCCTGACAGGGGTATGGGAAAAACTGTTTTTT.

The chain is built from TRBV3-1 (or the pseudogene TRBV3-2) and TRBJ2-7, with unresolved D. This CDR3 region has 13 residues. Germline CDR1 reads LGHDT; CDR2 reads YNNKEL (reference sequence). Trimming stripped 8 bases from V and 4 bases from J, with 15 bases between. The CDR3 region has the DNA TGTGCCAGCGCCCTCGCGGAGAAGTACGAGCAGTACTTC. It yields the protein CASALAEKYEQYF.

V gene TRBV15 combines with J gene TRBJ1-6; TRBD1 might be the D (5 bases). The length of the CDR3 is 14 residues. V gave up 3 bases and J gave up 10 bases, with 13 bases separating them. CDR1 LNHNV and CDR2 YYDKDF come from the germline V gene (reference sequence). CDR3 nucleotide sequence: TGTGCCACCAGCAGCCCTCGGAGGGACTCACCCCTCCACTTT. This sequence encodes CATSSPRRDSPLHF.

J is TRBJ1-2 and V is TRBV4-1; the match to TRBD1 covers 7 bases. The V and J ends lost 1 base and 4 bases, in that order; junction bases with no gene match: 12. CDR3 length equals 17 residues. Germline assignment: CDR1 MGHRA and CDR2 YSYEKL. CDR3: CASSQASKQGLSYGYTF. CDR3 DNA: TGCGCCAGCAGCCAAGCCTCCAAACAGGGGCTCTCCTATGGCTACACCTTC.

In its sample, this clone was seen once. The chain employs TRBV4-1 and TRBJ2-5, with 8 bases fitting TRBD2. Per germline, CDR1 MGHRA and CDR2 YSYEKL. Losses at the gene ends were 1 base for V and 1 base for J; bases not matched to a gene: 5. The CDR3 sequence is 16 residues long. This chain's CDR3 is CASSQAERGPQETQYF. The CDR3 nucleotides read TGCGCCAGCAGCCAAGCGGAGCGGGGGCCCCAAGAGACCCAGTACTTC.

In DNA, the CDR3 is TGTGCCATCAGGGGACCCGGGACTAGCGGGGGCTCCTACAATGAGCAGTTCTTC. Its translation: CAIRGPGTSGGSYNEQFF. The chain combines TRBV10-3 with TRBJ2-1; 14 bases match TRBD2. The CDR3 sequence is 18 residues long. In germline, CDR1 is ENHRY, CDR2 SYGVKD. V lost 6 bases and J lost 0; bases outside the gene matches: 7.

The chain couples TRBV4-1 to TRBJ2-3; possible D gene TRBD1, 5 bases. This CDR3 is 14 amino acids long. The V gene's germline CDR1 is MGHRA and CDR2 YSYEKL. Trimming took off 1 base at V and 2 bases at J, with 7 bases between the two ends. The CDR3 protein is CASSQGGLTDTQYF. CDR3 coding DNA: TGCGCCAGCAGCCAAGGGGGCCTCACAGATACGCAGTATTTT.

The rearrangement links TRBV6-1 to TRBJ2-3, with D possibly matching TRBD2 (6 bases). Germline loops: CDR1 MNHNS, CDR2 SASEGT. This CDR3 has 14 residues. Deletions cut 1 base from V and 2 bases from J, with 7 bases between. The CDR3 coding sequence is TGTGCCAGCAGTGAAGGCGGGATCACAGATACGCAGTATTTT. This gives the protein CASSEGGITDTQYF.

V is TRBV28 and J is TRBJ2-7; perhaps TRBD1 as D (5 bases). The CDR3 runs 11 residues. Per germline, CDR1 MDHEN and CDR2 SYDVKM. The ends were cut back, 7 bases at V and 3 bases at J, with 7 bases in the middle. The CDR3 region is CASTQGYEQYF. CDR3 nucleotide sequence: TGTGCCAGCACCCAGGGCTACGAGCAGTACTTC.

The chain uses TRBV7-9 and TRBJ1-4; TRBD1 matches at 9 bases. The CDR3 runs 15 residues. V was pared by 5 bases and J by 8 bases, with 9 bases of the junction left unmatched. CDR1 is SEHNR, CDR2 FQNEAQ, per germline (reference sequence). DNA of the CDR3: TGTGCCAGCAGCGCATACCGGACAGGGGAAGAAAAACTGTTTTTT. Its protein is CASSAYRTGEEKLFF.